Listed below are T cell receptor beta chains from one sample, sequenced in a study of blood T cells in healthy people across ages. Each CDR3 protein is one row after TCRdb ran MiXCR on the 5' RACE reads. There are roughly 1 million distinct CDR3 sequences in the sample; about 23% occur only once, and about 0.72% lies in the top ten. The same sample was also used in a study of T cells of mothers and their children.

The sample consisted of blood. The receptors come from a girl aged 2 to 9 in good health. CDR3s include the opening cysteine and the closing phenylalanine or tryptophan. A D gene is named only where the DNA matches it firmly. The size field is filled for only some rows; it gives once, few, many or a size class.

j_call: TRBJ1-1; d_call: TRBD1; v_call: TRBV6-5; clone_size: -; cdr3_aa: CASRTAGGKTEAFF; cdr3_nt: TGTGCCAGCAGAACGGCAGGGGGGAAGACTGAAGCTTTCTTT
j_call: TRBJ2-5; d_call: TRBD1; v_call: TRBV29-1; clone_size: -; cdr3_aa: CSVFDRGEQETQYF; cdr3_nt: TGCAGCGTTTTTGACAGGGGTGAACAAGAGACCCAGTACTTC
j_call: TRBJ2-1; d_call: TRBD1; v_call: TRBV29-1; clone_size: -; cdr3_aa: CSVGVGGQGFYEQFF; cdr3_nt: TGCAGCGTTGGCGTGGGCGGACAGGGATTTTATGAGCAGTTCTTC
j_call: TRBJ2-5; d_call: -; v_call: TRBV7-9; clone_size: -; cdr3_aa: CASTIGWEETQYF; cdr3_nt: TGTGCCAGCACCATCGGGTGGGAAGAGACCCAGTACTTC
j_call: TRBJ1-3; d_call: -; v_call: TRBV9; clone_size: few; cdr3_aa: CASSVGGFSGNTIYF; cdr3_nt: TGTGCCAGCAGCGTCGGGGGTTTCTCTGGAAACACCATATATTTT
j_call: TRBJ2-3; d_call: -; v_call: TRBV9; clone_size: -; cdr3_aa: CASSVVGRLTDTQYF; cdr3_nt: TGTGCCAGCAGCGTAGTTGGCAGGCTGACTGATACGCAGTATTTT
j_call: TRBJ2-6; d_call: -; v_call: TRBV6-6; clone_size: -; cdr3_aa: CASSTTVQEANVLTF; cdr3_nt: TGTGCCAGCAGTACGACTGTACAGGAGGCCAACGTCCTGACTTTC
j_call: TRBJ2-7; d_call: TRBD2; v_call: TRBV7-2; clone_size: few; cdr3_aa: CASSSHRAPGTSGAYEQYF; cdr3_nt: TGTGCCAGCAGCTCCCATCGGGCCCCCGGGACTAGCGGAGCTTACGAGCAGTACTTC
j_call: TRBJ2-1; d_call: TRBD2; v_call: TRBV5-1; clone_size: -; cdr3_aa: CASSFTTSGRYNEQFF; cdr3_nt: TGCGCCAGCAGCTTCACAACTAGCGGGAGGTACAATGAGCAGTTCTTC
j_call: TRBJ2-1; d_call: TRBD2; v_call: TRBV10-1; clone_size: -; cdr3_aa: CASSEGGLAGAGDGQFF; cdr3_nt: TGCGCCAGCAGTGAGGGGGGACTAGCGGGAGCCGGGGATGGGCAGTTCTTC
j_call: TRBJ2-2; d_call: -; v_call: TRBV10-3; clone_size: -; cdr3_aa: CAMADGAGMSANTGELFF; cdr3_nt: TGTGCCATGGCGGATGGGGCGGGGATGTCAGCGAACACCGGGGAGCTGTTTTTT
j_call: TRBJ2-3; d_call: TRBD1; v_call: TRBV14; clone_size: -; cdr3_aa: CASSQNDRGTDTQYF; cdr3_nt: TGTGCCAGCAGCCAGAACGACAGGGGCACAGATACGCAGTATTTT
j_call: TRBJ2-7; d_call: TRBD2; v_call: TRBV9; clone_size: few; cdr3_aa: CASSVGGGGEQYF; cdr3_nt: TGTGCCAGCAGCGTAGGCGGGGGGGGCGAGCAGTACTTC